This paragraph covers one T cell receptor beta chain sequence. This entry belongs to a study of shared clonotypes between healthy human individuals. CD8 cells classed as naive were CD45RO-negative and positively selected for CCR7, excluding terminally differentiated effector memory CD45RA+ cells. Germline lookup yields CDR1 SGHRS and CDR2 YFSETQ. The length of the CDR3 is 17 residues. The V segment lost 0 bases and the J segment 1 base; nucleotides outside the gene matches: 6. The data were produced by immunoSEQ multiplex PCR, yet TCRdb's version contains in-frame clones alone and is incomplete. Altogether 760,000 or so clones are present, 90% to 98% being singletons, with the ten largest covering over 0.2%.

This TCR came from a man aged 30 to 39 in good health. Sequenced sample: naive CD8+ T cells sorted from blood. V gene TRBV5-1 combines with J gene TRBJ2-1, with 8 bases identical to TRBD2. CDR3 in amino acids: CASSLDREGRSYNEQFF. Here the CDR3 DNA reads TGCGCCAGCAGCTTGGATCGGGAGGGTAGATCCTACAATGAGCAGTTCTTC.